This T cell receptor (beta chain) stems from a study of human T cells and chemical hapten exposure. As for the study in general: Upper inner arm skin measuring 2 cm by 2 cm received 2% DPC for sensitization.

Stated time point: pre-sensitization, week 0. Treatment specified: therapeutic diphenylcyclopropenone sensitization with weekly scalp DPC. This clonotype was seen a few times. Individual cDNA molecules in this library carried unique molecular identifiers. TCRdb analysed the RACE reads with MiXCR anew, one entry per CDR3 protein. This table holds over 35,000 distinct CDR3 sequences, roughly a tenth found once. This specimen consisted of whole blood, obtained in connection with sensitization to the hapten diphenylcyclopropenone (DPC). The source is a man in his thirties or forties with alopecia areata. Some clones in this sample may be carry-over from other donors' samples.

In DNA form, the CDR3 reads TGTGCCAGCAGCAGGACTGGGGGAACTGAAGCTTTCTTT. The encoded protein is CASSRTGGTEAFF. V is TRBV2 and J is TRBJ1-1, with D perhaps TRBD1 (5 bases). CDR1 SNHLY and CDR2 FYNNEI come from the germline V gene. The CDR3 is 13 amino acids. V was pared by 6 bases and J by 5 bases, with 13 bases between.